A selection of T cell receptor beta chains follows, all from one sample in a study of OX40 agonist ivuxolimab in advanced cancers. The table came from immunoSEQ multiplex PCR; TCRdb's copy has only in-frame clones and leaves some out. This sample has fewer than 80,000 clones, with about 88% found just once. Here the sequenced sample was CD4+ or CD8+ T cells sorted from blood, taken in a trial of the OX40 agonist ivuxolimab. These receptors came from an adult with an advanced solid tumor such as melanoma, head and neck, liver or kidney cancer. CDR3s include the opening cysteine and the closing phenylalanine or tryptophan. Fields, in order: CDR3 DNA, CDR3 protein, V gene, clone size, D gene, J gene. A D gene is named only where the DNA matches it firmly. Clone size appears in some rows only: once, few, many, or a class for an expanded clone.

DNA: TGTGCCAGCAGCTTGAGCCACCTCTACGAGCAGTACTTC
CDR3: CASSLSHLYEQYF
V: TRBV7-8
size: -
D: -
J: TRBJ2-7

DNA: TGTGCCAGCAGTTACCCCACTAGTACAGATACGCAGTATTTT
CDR3: CASSYPTSTDTQYF
V: TRBV27
size: -
D: -
J: TRBJ2-3

DNA: TGTGCCACCAAGACAGGGGAGACTGAAGCTTTCTTT
CDR3: CATKTGETEAFF
V: TRBV19
size: -
D: TRBD1
J: TRBJ1-1

DNA: TGTGCCAGCAAAACCGAGGGGGTTGGTATCGGAAACATTCAGTACTTC
CDR3: CASKTEGVGIGNIQYF
V: TRBV7-9
size: -
D: -
J: TRBJ2-4

DNA: TGTGCCAGCAGTGACGGACAGGGGAAAACCATTCAGTACTTC
CDR3: CASSDGQGKTIQYF
V: TRBV9
size: -
D: TRBD1
J: TRBJ2-4

DNA: TGCGCCAGCAGCTTGGGGGTGGGGACTAGCGGAAGGCCCTACGAGCAGTACTTC
CDR3: CASSLGVGTSGRPYEQYF
V: TRBV5-1
size: once
D: TRBD2
J: TRBJ2-7

DNA: TGTGCCACCGGACATAACTATGGCTACACCTTC
CDR3: CATGHNYGYTF
V: TRBV19
size: -
D: -
J: TRBJ1-2

DNA: TGTGCCAGCAGAACAAGACAGGGGACAACCTCTGGGGCCAACGTCCTGACTTTC
CDR3: CASRTRQGTTSGANVLTF
V: TRBV7-9
size: -
D: TRBD1
J: TRBJ2-6

DNA: TGCGCCAGCAGTGAAGGGGGCGGACGGGACACTGAAGCTTTCTTT
CDR3: CASSEGGGRDTEAFF
V: TRBV10-1
size: -
D: TRBD1
J: TRBJ1-1

DNA: TGTGCCACCGGGGGAGCTTACGCTGAAAAACTGTTTTTT
CDR3: CATGGAYAEKLFF
V: TRBV19
size: -
D: -
J: TRBJ1-4

DNA: TGTGCCAGCAGCCCCCTCAGAGAGGGTTGGGGCTACACCTTC
CDR3: CASSPLREGWGYTF
V: TRBV14
size: once
D: -
J: TRBJ1-2

DNA: TGTGCCAGCAGCTTCCCCACAGGGGAAACGCAGAACACTGAAGCTTTCTTT
CDR3: CASSFPTGETQNTEAFF
V: TRBV7-8
size: -
D: TRBD1
J: TRBJ1-1

DNA: TGTGCCAGCAGTGCTAGACTAGCGGCTCACGAGCAGTACTTC
CDR3: CASSARLAAHEQYF
V: TRBV27
size: -
D: TRBD2
J: TRBJ2-7

DNA: TGTGCCATCACCCAGGATGGGGACACCGGGGAGCTGTTTTTT
CDR3: CAITQDGDTGELFF
V: TRBV10-3
size: -
D: -
J: TRBJ2-2

DNA: TGTGCCAGCAGTTTAGTAGGGGAGACCCAGTACTTC
CDR3: CASSLVGETQYF
V: TRBV27
size: -
D: -
J: TRBJ2-5

DNA: TGCAGCGTGATGGACGCTGAAGCTTTCTTT
CDR3: CSVMDAEAFF
V: TRBV29-1
size: -
D: -
J: TRBJ1-1

DNA: TGTGCCAGCAGTATTTCCCGGGACGGAAAAAACATTCAGTACTTC
CDR3: CASSISRDGKNIQYF
V: TRBV27
size: -
D: -
J: TRBJ2-4

DNA: TGTGCCAGCAGTTGGACAGGGTTGGGCCAAGAGACCCAGTACTTC
CDR3: CASSWTGLGQETQYF
V: TRBV5-5
size: -
D: TRBD1
J: TRBJ2-5

DNA: TGTGCCAGCAGCCTAAACAGGGGGCATCATCAGCCCCAGCATTTT
CDR3: CASSLNRGHHQPQHF
V: TRBV5-6
size: -
D: TRBD1
J: TRBJ1-5

DNA: TGTGCCTCTATGGGTGGGTACTCCTACGAGCAGTACTTC
CDR3: CASMGGYSYEQYF
V: TRBV30
size: -
D: -
J: TRBJ2-7

DNA: TGTGCCAGCAGCCGGACAGGGGACGAGCAGTACTTC
CDR3: CASSRTGDEQYF
V: TRBV5-4
size: -
D: TRBD1
J: TRBJ2-7

DNA: TGCAGTGCTAGGTTAAGCGTTGAGCAGTTCTTC
CDR3: CSARLSVEQFF
V: TRBV20-1
size: -
D: -
J: TRBJ2-1

DNA: TGTGCCAGCAGCTCGGACAGGGTCCAAGAGACCCAGTACTTC
CDR3: CASSSDRVQETQYF
V: TRBV7-9
size: -
D: TRBD1
J: TRBJ2-5

DNA: TGTGCCAGCGCCGACGGAAGCTCCTACAATGAGCAGTTCTTC
CDR3: CASADGSSYNEQFF
V: TRBV27
size: -
D: -
J: TRBJ2-1

DNA: TGTGCCAGCAGTGAATTCAGGGGACAGGTTCAAGAGACCCAGTACTTC
CDR3: CASSEFRGQVQETQYF
V: TRBV25-1
size: -
D: TRBD1
J: TRBJ2-5

DNA: TGTGCCAGCAGTGATTCTCACATAGAGACCCAGTACTTC
CDR3: CASSDSHIETQYF
V: TRBV2
size: -
D: -
J: TRBJ2-5

DNA: TGTGCCAGCAGCTCACCGGGACACCAAGACGGTGATGAGCAGTTCTTC
CDR3: CASSSPGHQDGDEQFF
V: TRBV7-3
size: -
D: -
J: TRBJ2-1

DNA: TGTGCCAGCAGTTTCTGGGGTGAGAATGATTCACCCCTCCACTTT
CDR3: CASSFWGENDSPLHF
V: TRBV27
size: -
D: -
J: TRBJ1-6

DNA: TGTGCCTGGGGACCCCACTTGGAGGGCGAGCAGTACTTC
CDR3: CAWGPHLEGEQYF
V: TRBV30
size: -
D: -
J: TRBJ2-7

DNA: TGTGCCAGCAGCTGGCCGATGACAGGGTATAGCCCAGATACGCAGTATTTT
CDR3: CASSWPMTGYSPDTQYF
V: TRBV7-9
size: once
D: TRBD1
J: TRBJ2-3

DNA: TGTGCCAGCAGTGCGGCCCCGGGCACCTACGAGCAGTACTTC
CDR3: CASSAAPGTYEQYF
V: TRBV6-1
size: -
D: -
J: TRBJ2-7

DNA: TGTGCCACCCGAAGATCCAGGGGTCCCGGGGAATATACGCAGTATTTT
CDR3: CATRRSRGPGEYTQYF
V: TRBV6-6
size: -
D: -
J: TRBJ2-3

DNA: TGTGCCAGCAGCTTGGGGGGGGCCAATCAGCCCCAGCATTTT
CDR3: CASSLGGANQPQHF
V: TRBV7-9
size: -
D: -
J: TRBJ1-5

DNA: TGTGCCAGCAACGGGGGAACTGAAGCTTTCTTT
CDR3: CASNGGTEAFF
V: TRBV2
size: -
D: -
J: TRBJ1-1

DNA: TGTGCCTGGAGGCGACAGGGGTATCAGCCCCAGCATTTT
CDR3: CAWRRQGYQPQHF
V: TRBV30
size: -
D: TRBD1
J: TRBJ1-5

DNA: TGTGCCAGCAGCCTACTAGCGGGGGTTAACACCGGGGAGCTGTTTTTT
CDR3: CASSLLAGVNTGELFF
V: TRBV11-2
size: -
D: TRBD2
J: TRBJ2-2

DNA: TGTGCGACGGACTCCTCACTAGGGGGTTACTCTGGAAACACCATATATTTT
CDR3: CATDSSLGGYSGNTIYF
V: TRBV30
size: -
D: -
J: TRBJ1-3

DNA: TGTGCCAGCAGCCGAGGGGGGTTGGACAGAGACACCGGGGAGCTGTTTTTT
CDR3: CASSRGGLDRDTGELFF
V: TRBV27
size: -
D: -
J: TRBJ2-2

DNA: TGTGCCAGTGGCACCAGCTCCTACGAGCAGTACTTC
CDR3: CASGTSSYEQYF
V: TRBV27
size: -
D: -
J: TRBJ2-7

DNA: TGTGCCAGCAGCGCCACATCTACAGGGTCTGGAAACACCATATATTTT
CDR3: CASSATSTGSGNTIYF
V: TRBV28
size: -
D: -
J: TRBJ1-3

DNA: TGTGCCAGTAGGATCGGCACCGCCGGGAACACTGAAGCTTTCTTT
CDR3: CASRIGTAGNTEAFF
V: TRBV19
size: -
D: -
J: TRBJ1-1

DNA: TGTGCCAGCAACCCGGGCGGGGGGGCCGGTTGGGAGCAGTTCTTC
CDR3: CASNPGGGAGWEQFF
V: TRBV11-2
size: -
D: TRBD2
J: TRBJ2-1